This T cell receptor (beta chain) was sequenced for a study of immune evolution from preneoplasia to lung adenocarcinoma. Assay: immunoSEQ multiplex PCR; the TCRdb copy retains only in-frame clones and omits some. The table includes around 3,000 clones, roughly four fifths detected once. The CDR3 is made up of 17 amino acids. Germline V gene data show CDR1 as MNHEY and CDR2 as SMNVEV (reference sequence). V dropped 0 bases and J dropped 4; count of bases not matched to a gene: 10. The V gene is TRBV27, the J gene TRBJ2-5, with TRBD2 matching 8 bases. Sequenced sample: FFPE adjacent normal lung tissue. This receptor was taken from a person in their 40s with lung adenocarcinoma. This CDR3 reads CASSLSGGSGAGETQYF. CDR3 DNA sequence: TGTGCCAGCAGTTTATCCGGGGGTAGCGGGGCAGGAGAGACCCAGTACTTC.